This T cell receptor (beta chain) was found in a study of T cells in localized non-small cell lung cancer. Whole-study findings and limits: Density of T cells in blood, when higher, went with longer overall survival. The greatest T cell clonality was found in uninvolved adjacent lung (higher than in tumor). Because researchers sequenced only one region of the tumor, heterogeneity is still possible.

Profiled with immunoSEQ multiplex PCR; TCRdb holds only in-frame clones, not every one. The table includes about 43,000 clones, roughly nine tenths detected once. Worth noting for this clone: Its antigen is unknown.

V lost 8 bases and J 1 base, leaving 11 bases between the germline ends. CDR1 and CDR2 from the germline V gene are MDHEN and SYDVKM. CDR3 length equals 13 residues. The specimen was PBMCs, collected before any cancer treatment. The receptor was isolated from a woman aged 40 to 75 with stage II lung adenocarcinoma. The genes are TRBV28 and TRBJ1-1; D is unclear. Written as DNA, the CDR3 is TGTGCCAGCGATTTGAACGGGAACACTGAAGCTTTCTTT. It codes for CASDLNGNTEAFF.